Listed here is a single T cell receptor (beta chain). This sample stems from a study of blood T cell repertoires in COVID-19. Trimming took 5 bases from V and 7 from J; bases not matched to a gene: 7. The CDR3 contains 13 residues. The germline CDR1 and CDR2 sequences are SGHVS and FQNEAQ. TCRdb's table, derived via immunoSEQ multiplex PCR, lists solely in-frame clones and lacks some. The sample lists about 220,000 clones; roughly 76% were seen once. The source is a human donor in a cohort sampled during active COVID-19. The chain joins TRBV7-8 to TRBJ2-7, with 8 bases lining up with TRBD1. Specimen: peripheral blood. The CDR3 bases are TGTGCCAGCAGCCTCGACAGGGGTCGGGAGCAGTACTTC. It codes for CASSLDRGREQYF.